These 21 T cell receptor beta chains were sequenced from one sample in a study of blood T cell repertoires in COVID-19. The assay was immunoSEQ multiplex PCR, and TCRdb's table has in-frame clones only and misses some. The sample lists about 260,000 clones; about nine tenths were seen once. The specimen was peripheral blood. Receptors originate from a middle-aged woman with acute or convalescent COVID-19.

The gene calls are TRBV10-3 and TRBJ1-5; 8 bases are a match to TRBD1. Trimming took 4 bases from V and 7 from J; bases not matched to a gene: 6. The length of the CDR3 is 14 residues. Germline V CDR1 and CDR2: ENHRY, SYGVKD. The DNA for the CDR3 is TGTGCCATCAGTGTAGAAACAGGGGGGCAGCCCCAGCATTTT. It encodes CAISVETGGQPQHF.

CDR3 DNA sequence: TGTGCCAGCAGCCCCGGACAGTTCTATGGCTACACCTTC. Encoded protein: CASSPGQFYGYTF. The V and J genes are TRBV7-3 and TRBJ1-2, with D maybe TRBD1 (6 bases). V lost 5 bases, J lost 4 bases, and 11 bases lay in between. The CDR3 is 13 residues long. CDR1 is SGHTA and CDR2 is FQGTGA in the germline V gene.

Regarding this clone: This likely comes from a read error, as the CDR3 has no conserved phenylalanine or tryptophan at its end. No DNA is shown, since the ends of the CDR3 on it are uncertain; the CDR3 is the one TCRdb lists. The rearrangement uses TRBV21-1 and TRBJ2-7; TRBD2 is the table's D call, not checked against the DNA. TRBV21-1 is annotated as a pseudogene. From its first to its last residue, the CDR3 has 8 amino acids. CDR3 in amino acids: CASSQELL.

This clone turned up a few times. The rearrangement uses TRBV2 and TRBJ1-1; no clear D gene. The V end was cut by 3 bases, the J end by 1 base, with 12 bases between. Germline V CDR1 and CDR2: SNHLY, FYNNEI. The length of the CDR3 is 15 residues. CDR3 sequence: CASSDFQQPNTEAFF. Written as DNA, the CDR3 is TGTGCCAGCAGTGACTTTCAACAGCCGAACACTGAAGCTTTCTTT. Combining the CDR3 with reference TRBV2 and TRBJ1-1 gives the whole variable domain EPEVTQTPSHQVTQMGQEVILRCVPISNHLYFYWYRQILGQKVEFLVSFYNNEISEKSEIFDDQFSVERPDGSNFTLKIRSTKLEDSAMYFCASSDFQQPNTEAFFGQGTRLTVV.

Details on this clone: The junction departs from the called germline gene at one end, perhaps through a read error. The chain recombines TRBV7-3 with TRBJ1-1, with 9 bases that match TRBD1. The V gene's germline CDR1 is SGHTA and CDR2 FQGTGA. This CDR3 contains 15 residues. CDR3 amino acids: CASSLTTGGRTEAFF. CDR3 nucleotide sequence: TGTGCCAGCAGCCTAACGACAGGGGGGAGGACTGAAGCTTTCTTT.

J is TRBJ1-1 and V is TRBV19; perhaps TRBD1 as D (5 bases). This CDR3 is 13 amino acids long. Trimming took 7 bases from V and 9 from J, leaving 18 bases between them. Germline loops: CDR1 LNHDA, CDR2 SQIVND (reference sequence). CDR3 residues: CASTQGADPKAFF. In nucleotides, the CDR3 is TGTGCCAGTACCCAGGGTGCAGATCCTAAAGCTTTCTTT.

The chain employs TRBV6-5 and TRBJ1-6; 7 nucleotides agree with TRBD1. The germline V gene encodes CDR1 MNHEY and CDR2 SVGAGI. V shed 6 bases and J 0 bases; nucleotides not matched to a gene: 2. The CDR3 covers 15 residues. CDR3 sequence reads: CASSHRGSYNSPLHF. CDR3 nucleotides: TGTGCCAGCAGCCACAGGGGCTCCTATAATTCACCCCTCCACTTT.

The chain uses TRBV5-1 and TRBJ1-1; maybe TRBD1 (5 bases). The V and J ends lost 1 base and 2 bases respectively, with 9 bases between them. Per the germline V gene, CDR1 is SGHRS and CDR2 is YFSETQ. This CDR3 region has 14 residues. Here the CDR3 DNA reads TGCGCCAGCAGCTTGAGCGGGGGAAACACTGAAGCTTTCTTT. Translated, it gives CASSLSGGNTEAFF.

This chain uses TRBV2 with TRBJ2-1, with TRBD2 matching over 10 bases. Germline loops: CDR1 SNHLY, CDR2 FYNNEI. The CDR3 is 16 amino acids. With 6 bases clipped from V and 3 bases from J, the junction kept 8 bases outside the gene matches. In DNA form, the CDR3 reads TGTGCCAGCAGGGCTAGCGGGGGCCTACTCTACAATGAGCAGTTCTTC. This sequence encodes CASRASGGLLYNEQFF.

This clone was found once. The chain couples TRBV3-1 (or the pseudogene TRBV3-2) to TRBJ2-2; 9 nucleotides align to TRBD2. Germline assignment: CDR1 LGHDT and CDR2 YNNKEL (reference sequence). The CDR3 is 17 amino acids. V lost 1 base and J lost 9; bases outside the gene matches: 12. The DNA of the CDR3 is TGTGCCAGCAGCCAAGTCGGGCGGGGGGGCCCTTACCGGGAGCTGTTTTTT. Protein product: CASSQVGRGGPYRELFF.

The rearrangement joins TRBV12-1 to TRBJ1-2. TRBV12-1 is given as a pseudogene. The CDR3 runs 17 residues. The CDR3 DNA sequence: TGTGCCAGCAGCTTTGTGGTGGGGGGAGGACATAACTATGGCTACACCTTC. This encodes CASSFVVGGGHNYGYTF.

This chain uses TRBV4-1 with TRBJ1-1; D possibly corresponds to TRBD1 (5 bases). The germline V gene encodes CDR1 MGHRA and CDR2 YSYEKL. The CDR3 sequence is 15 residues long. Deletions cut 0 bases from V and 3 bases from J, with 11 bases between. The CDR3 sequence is CASSQDGRADTEAFF. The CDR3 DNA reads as TGCGCCAGCAGCCAAGATGGCAGGGCGGACACTGAAGCTTTCTTT.

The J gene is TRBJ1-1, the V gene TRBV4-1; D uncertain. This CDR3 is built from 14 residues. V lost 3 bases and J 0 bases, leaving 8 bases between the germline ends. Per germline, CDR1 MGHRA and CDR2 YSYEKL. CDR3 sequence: CASSQEQMNTEAFF. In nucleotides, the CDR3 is TGCGCCAGCAGCCAGGAACAGATGAACACTGAAGCTTTCTTT.

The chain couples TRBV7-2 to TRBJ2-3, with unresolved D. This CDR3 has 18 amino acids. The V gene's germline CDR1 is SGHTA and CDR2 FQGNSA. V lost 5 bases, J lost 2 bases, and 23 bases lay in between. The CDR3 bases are TGTGCCAGCAGCCCCCCCGGTTGGGCATTTAGAAACACAGATACGCAGTATTTT. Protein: CASSPPGWAFRNTDTQYF.

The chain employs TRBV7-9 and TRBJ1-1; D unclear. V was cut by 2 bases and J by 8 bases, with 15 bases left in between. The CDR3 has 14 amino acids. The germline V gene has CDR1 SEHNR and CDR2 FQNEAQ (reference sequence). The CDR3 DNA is TGTGCCAGCAGCTTATTCTCGGGGTCGCGGGAAGCTTTCTTT. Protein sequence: CASSLFSGSREAFF.

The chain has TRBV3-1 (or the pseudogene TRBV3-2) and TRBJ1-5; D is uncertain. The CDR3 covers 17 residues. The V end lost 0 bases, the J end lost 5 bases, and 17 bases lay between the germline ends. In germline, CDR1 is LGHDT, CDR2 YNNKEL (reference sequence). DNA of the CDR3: TGTGCCAGCAGCCAAGAATTTACGGCAGTAAGCGATCAGCCCCAGCATTTT. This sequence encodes CASSQEFTAVSDQPQHF.

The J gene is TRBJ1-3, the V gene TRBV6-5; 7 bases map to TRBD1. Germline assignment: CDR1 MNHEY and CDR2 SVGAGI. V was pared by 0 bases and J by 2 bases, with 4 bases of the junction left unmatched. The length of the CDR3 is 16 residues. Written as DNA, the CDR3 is TGTGCCAGCAGTTACTCGATAGGGGGCACTGGAAACACCATATATTTT. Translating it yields CASSYSIGGTGNTIYF.

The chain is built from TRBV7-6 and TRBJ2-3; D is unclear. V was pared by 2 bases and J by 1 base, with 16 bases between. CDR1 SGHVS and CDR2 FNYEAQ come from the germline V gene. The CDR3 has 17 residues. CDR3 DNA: TGTGCCAGCAGCTTATCCCCTCGACTGAGCGGCACAGATACGCAGTATTTT. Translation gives CASSLSPRLSGTDTQYF. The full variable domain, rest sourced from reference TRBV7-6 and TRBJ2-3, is GAGVSQSPRYKVTKRGQDVALRCDPISGHVSLYWYRQALGQGPEFLTYFNYEAQQDKSGLPNDRFSAERPEGSISTLTIQRTEQRDSAMYRCASSLSPRLSGTDTQYFGPGTRLTVL.

Here the CDR3 reads CASSPFGGEAFF. CDR3 coding DNA: TGTGCCAGCAGTCCATTTGGGGGGGAAGCTTTCTTT. The chain couples TRBV2 to TRBJ1-1; possibly TRBD1 for D (5 bases). This CDR3 has 12 amino acids. Germline V gives CDR1 SNHLY, CDR2 FYNNEI. V lost 5 bases and J lost 8, with 12 bases in between.

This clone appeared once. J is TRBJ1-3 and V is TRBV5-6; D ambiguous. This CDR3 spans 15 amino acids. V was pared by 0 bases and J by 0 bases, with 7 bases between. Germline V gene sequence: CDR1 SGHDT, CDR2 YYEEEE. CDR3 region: CASSLVASSGNTIYF. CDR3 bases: TGTGCCAGCAGCTTGGTGGCCAGCTCTGGAAACACCATATATTTT.

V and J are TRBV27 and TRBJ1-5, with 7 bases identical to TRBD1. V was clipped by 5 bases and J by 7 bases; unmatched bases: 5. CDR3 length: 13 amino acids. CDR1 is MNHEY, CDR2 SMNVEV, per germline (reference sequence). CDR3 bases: TGTGCCAGCAGTCCGACAGGGCTGCAGCCCCAGCATTTT. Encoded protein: CASSPTGLQPQHF.